The TCR beta chain under discussion was sequenced for a study of T cells in Graves' hyperthyroidism and ophthalmopathy. Germline-derived CDR1 and CDR2 are MNHNS and SASEGT. The CDR3 loop spans 15 amino acids. V lost 6 bases, J lost 0 bases, and 11 bases lay in between. Researchers took RNA transcripts and amplified the TCR beta CDR3 regions from them. HTBI primers were the set used in a first-round RT-PCR of the TCR CDR3. MiXCR, applied by TCRdb to the multiplex PCR reads, yields one record per CDR3 protein. Among roughly 100,000 distinct CDR3 sequences listed, 47% were seen once. Study-wide findings and caveats: The majority of expanded thyroid clonotypes above 0.001 also appeared in blood.

As for this clonotype: Its antigen is undetermined. A much larger clone differs by one base, so this may be a read error. Given the absence of the conserved phenylalanine or tryptophan at the CDR3 end, a read error is likely.

Input material: blood. The receptor comes from a man aged 40-50 years with Graves' hyperthyroidism. The rearrangement links TRBV6-1 to TRBJ1-4; no reliable D call. This CDR3 is CASRTRLATNEKLFL. As DNA, the CDR3 is TGTGCCAGCAGAACCCGACTGGCAACTAATGAAAAACTGTTTCTT.